This section outlines one TCR beta chain sequence together with its context. The sample originates from a study of patients and donors after allogeneic stem cell transplantation. The germline V gene encodes CDR1 SQVTM and CDR2 ANQGSEA. The CDR3 consists of 13 residues. V was trimmed by 3 bases and J by 0 bases, leaving 8 bases between them. TCRdb reprocessed the RT-PCR reads via MiXCR and lists one record per CDR3 protein. This table has roughly 880,000 distinct CDR3 sequences, roughly 18% appearing once. What was sequenced was blood, either unsorted or a sorted T cell fraction (not recorded which). The sequence derives from a human donor who was either an allogeneic HSCT recipient or a stem cell or donor lymphocyte infusion donor (not recorded which). It is not recorded whose cells these are; they may come from a transplant donor. The rearrangement links TRBV29-1 to TRBJ1-1; no clear D. CDR3 in DNA: TGCAGCGTTGATGTCACAGTGAACACTGAAGCTTTCTTT. This encodes CSVDVTVNTEAFF.